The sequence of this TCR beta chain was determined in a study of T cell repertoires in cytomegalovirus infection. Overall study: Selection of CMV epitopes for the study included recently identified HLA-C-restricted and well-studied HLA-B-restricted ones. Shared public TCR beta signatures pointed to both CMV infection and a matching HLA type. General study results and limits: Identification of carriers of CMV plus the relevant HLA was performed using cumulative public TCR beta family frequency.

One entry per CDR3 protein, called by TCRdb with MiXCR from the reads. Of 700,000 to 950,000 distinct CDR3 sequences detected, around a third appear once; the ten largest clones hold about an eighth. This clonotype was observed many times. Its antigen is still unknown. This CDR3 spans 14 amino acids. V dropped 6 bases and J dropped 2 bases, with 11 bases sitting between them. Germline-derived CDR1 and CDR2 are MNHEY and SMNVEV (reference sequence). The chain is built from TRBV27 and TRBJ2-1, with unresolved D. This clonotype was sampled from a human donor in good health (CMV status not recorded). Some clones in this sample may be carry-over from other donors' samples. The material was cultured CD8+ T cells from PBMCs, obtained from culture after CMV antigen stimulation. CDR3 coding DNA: TGTGCCAGCAGGCCAGGTCTGACCTACAATGAGCAGTTCTTC. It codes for CASRPGLTYNEQFF.